The 21 T cell receptor beta chains below were found in one sample sequenced in a study of OX40 agonist ivuxolimab in advanced cancers. This table comes from immunoSEQ multiplex PCR, and its TCRdb copy is limited to in-frame clones, with some not included. The table lists over 50,000 clones, approximately 83% of them singletons. Sequencing was performed on CD4+ or CD8+ T cells sorted from blood, taken in a trial of the OX40 agonist ivuxolimab. The receptors derive from an adult with an advanced solid tumor such as melanoma, head and neck, liver or kidney cancer.

The chain carries TRBV11-1 and TRBJ2-5; D may match TRBD1 or TRBD2 (5 bases each). Between the trimmed V and J ends, which lost 1 base and 1 base, there was a span of 7 bases. The CDR3 consists of 14 residues. Germline V gene data show CDR1 as SGHAT and CDR2 as FQDESV (reference sequence). The CDR3 DNA follows: TGTGCCAGCAGCTTAGTTGGGGGCCAAGAGACCCAGTACTTC. The encoded protein is CASSLVGGQETQYF.

Concerning this clone itself: This is likely a read error, given that the CDR3 carries no conserved phenylalanine or tryptophan at its end. This chain joins TRBV2 and TRBJ1-6; D uncertain. There are 10 residues in the CDR3. In germline, CDR1 is SNHLY, CDR2 FYNNEI. Trimming removed 1 base at V and 13 bases at J, with 2 bases between. The chain's CDR3 is CASSEGPLHL. The DNA of the CDR3 is TGTGCCAGCAGTGAAGGGCCCCTCCACCTT.

This clone was observed once. This chain links TRBV27 with TRBJ2-7; 8 bases match TRBD2. Germline values: CDR1 MNHEY, CDR2 SMNVEV (reference sequence). Trimming took 3 bases from V and 5 from J; bases not matched to a gene: 6. The CDR3 has 14 residues. The CDR3 DNA is TGTGCCAGCAGTTTTGGGACTAGTGGCAACGAGCAGTACTTC. This codes for CASSFGTSGNEQYF.

The table lists this clone with a few counts. The chain is built from TRBV6-5 and TRBJ1-6, with D unresolved. The V and J ends lost 6 bases and 6 bases respectively, with 12 bases between them. CDR1 MNHEY and CDR2 SVGAGI come from the germline V gene. The CDR3 extends over 14 amino acids. In nucleotides, the CDR3 is TGTGCCAGCAGCCACGGTGAAGGTAATTCACCCCTCCACTTT. It yields the protein CASSHGEGNSPLHF.

The gene calls are TRBV29-1 and TRBJ1-3; D unresolved. Deletions cut 2 bases from V and 7 bases from J, with 15 bases between. The CDR3 loop spans 14 amino acids. In germline, CDR1 is SQVTM, CDR2 ANQGSEA. The CDR3 is CSVEPDALPNTIYF. Written as DNA, the CDR3 is TGCAGCGTTGAACCAGACGCGCTTCCTAACACCATATATTTT. Complete variable domain (other parts from reference TRBV29-1 and TRBJ1-3): SAVISQKPSRDICQRGTSLTIQCQVDSQVTMMFWYRQQPGQSLTLIATANQGSEATYESGFVIDKFPISRPNLTFSTLTVSNMSPEDSSIYLCSVEPDALPNTIYFGEGSWLTVV.

The CDR3 here is CASSLHGAGNTIYF. The CDR3 DNA follows: TGTGCCAGCAGCCTACATGGGGCGGGAAACACCATATATTTT. The chain couples TRBV6-5 to TRBJ1-3; D may be TRBD1 (5 bases). Trimming left V 6 bases short and J 4 bases short, with 13 bases between. There are 14 residues in the CDR3. The V gene's germline CDR1 is MNHEY and CDR2 SVGAGI.

The chain uses TRBV7-9 and TRBJ2-1; 7 bases fit TRBD1. V was clipped by 5 bases and J by 7 bases; unmatched bases: 17. This CDR3 contains 17 residues. From germline, CDR1 is SEHNR and CDR2 FQNEAQ (reference sequence). CDR3 region: CASSPTGPQPRSNEQFF. The CDR3 DNA reads as TGTGCCAGCAGCCCGACAGGGCCTCAACCTCGCTCGAATGAGCAGTTCTTC.

V is TRBV10-3 and J is TRBJ1-1; tentatively, D is TRBD1 (6 bases). CDR1 is ENHRY, CDR2 SYGVKD, per germline. V lost 0 bases to trimming and J lost 1 base, with 12 bases between them. This CDR3 region has 16 residues. The CDR3 coding sequence is TGTGCCATCAGTGAGTCTCGGGGGGCTGGGAACACTGAAGCTTTCTTT. It yields the protein CAISESRGAGNTEAFF.

CDR3 sequence reads: CASSYDTDTQYF. The CDR3 DNA reads as TGTGCCAGCAGTTACGACACAGATACGCAGTATTTT. This chain links TRBV6-5 with TRBJ2-3; no firm D call. Between the trimmed V and J ends, which lost 2 bases and 2 bases, there was a span of 2 bases. Germline CDR1 reads MNHEY; CDR2 reads SVGAGI. The CDR3 contains 12 residues.

V and J are TRBV25-1 and TRBJ2-3, with D uncertain. The CDR3 has 13 residues. The germline gives CDR1 MGHDK, CDR2 SYGVNS. Trimming pared 1 base from V and 2 bases from J, leaving 4 bases between. Written as DNA, the CDR3 is TGTGCCAGCAGTGAATCCTTCACAGATACGCAGTATTTT. Protein: CASSESFTDTQYF.

The V and J genes are TRBV19 and TRBJ2-3; D not certain. The CDR3 length is 17 residues. V dropped 5 bases and J dropped 1 base, with 19 bases sitting between them. Germline CDR1 LNHDA, CDR2 SQIVND (reference sequence). The CDR3 sequence: CASSFASGLWGTDTQYF. The CDR3 DNA reads as TGTGCCAGTAGTTTCGCTAGTGGGCTCTGGGGCACAGATACGCAGTATTTT.

This chain connects TRBV10-3 to TRBJ2-7; D possibly uses TRBD1 or TRBD2 (5 bases each). Germline V gene data show CDR1 as ENHRY and CDR2 as SYGVKD. V was shortened by 10 bases and J by 1 base, with 14 bases between the two germline ends. The CDR3 has 13 amino acids. Here the CDR3 reads CATGDRPSYEQYF. The CDR3 DNA reads TGTGCCACTGGGGACCGACCTTCCTACGAGCAGTACTTC.

Comments on this clone: The conserved phenylalanine or tryptophan normally closing the CDR3 is absent here, so this likely arose from a read error. The chain is built from TRBV6-1 and TRBJ1-6, with no clear D. The CDR3 spans 15 residues. Germline V lookup: CDR1 MNHNS, CDR2 SASEGT. V was clipped by 0 bases and J by 7 bases, with 10 bases between them. DNA for the CDR3: TGTGCCAGCAGTGAAGCCACGGGGTCGAATTCACCCCTCCACCTT. Protein sequence: CASSEATGSNSPLHL.

About this clone: At one end the junction does not follow the germline gene, possibly because of a read error. The genes are TRBV7-7 and TRBJ2-1; D is ambiguous. Germline lookup yields CDR1 SSHAT and CDR2 FNYEAQ (reference sequence). There are 13 residues in the CDR3. The CDR3 loop is CASSLNGDNEQFF. The CDR3 DNA sequence: TGTGCTAGCAGCTTAAACGGAGACAATGAGCAGTTCTTC.

V usage is TRBV13 and J usage is TRBJ2-7; the D gene is possibly TRBD2 (6 bases). The CDR3 has 16 residues. Germline-derived CDR1 and CDR2 are PRHDT and FYEKMQ (reference sequence). V was cut by 5 bases and J by 1 base, with 18 bases left in between. CDR3 nucleotide sequence: TGTGCCAGCAGCCCGACTGGGCAGGGAGGTTCCTACGAGCAGTACTTC. Translated: CASSPTGQGGSYEQYF.

V usage is TRBV12-5 and J usage is TRBJ1-1, with D uncertain. V lost 1 base and J 1 base, leaving 4 bases between the germline ends. Germline CDR1 LGHNT, CDR2 FRNRAP. The CDR3 length is 13 residues. The CDR3 loop is CASGLGWNTEAFF. The CDR3 nucleotides are TGTGCTAGTGGTTTGGGGTGGAACACTGAAGCTTTCTTT. The variable domain in full, completed from reference TRBV12-5 and TRBJ1-1, reads DARVTQTPRHKVTEMGQEVTMRCQPILGHNTVFWYRQTMMQGLELLAYFRNRAPLDDSGMPKDRFSAEMPDATLATLKIQPSEPRDSAVYFCASGLGWNTEAFFGQGTRLTVV.

The rearrangement uses TRBV6-5 and TRBJ2-7; tentatively, D is TRBD1 (6 bases). CDR1 and CDR2 from the germline V gene are MNHEY and SVGAGI. V was trimmed by 0 bases and J by 7 bases, leaving 16 bases between them. This CDR3 spans 15 amino acids. CDR3 region: CASSYSGTLGGEQYF. The CDR3 DNA reads TGTGCCAGCAGTTACTCCGGGACACTCGGCGGGGAGCAGTACTTC.

The V gene is TRBV27, the J gene TRBJ1-5; the D gene is possibly TRBD1 (6 bases). From germline, CDR1 is MNHEY and CDR2 SMNVEV (reference sequence). This CDR3 has 15 residues. Trimming removed 5 bases from V and 2 bases from J, with 13 bases in between. CDR3 sequence reads: CASSQSGARNQPQHF. In DNA form, the CDR3 reads TGTGCCAGCAGTCAATCAGGGGCCCGCAATCAGCCCCAGCATTTT.

The J gene is TRBJ2-6, the V gene TRBV27; 9 bases fit TRBD1. Germline V gene sequence: CDR1 MNHEY, CDR2 SMNVEV (reference sequence). The CDR3 sequence is 19 residues long. Trimming at V came to 0 bases and at J to 0 bases, leaving 6 bases not matched to a gene. The CDR3 sequence is CASSLSGTGPSSGANVLTF. The CDR3 DNA reads TGTGCCAGCAGTTTATCCGGGACAGGGCCCTCCTCTGGGGCCAACGTCCTGACTTTC. Together with reference TRBV27 and TRBJ2-6, the CDR3 gives the full variable domain: EAQVTQNPRYLITVTGKKLTVTCSQNMNHEYMSWYRQDPGLGLRQIYYSMNVEVTDKGDVPEGYKVSRKEKRNFPLILESPSPNQTSLYFCASSLSGTGPSSGANVLTFGAGSRLTVL.

The chain recombines TRBV2 with TRBJ1-1; no definite D call. Per the germline V gene, CDR1 is SNHLY and CDR2 is FYNNEI. Trimming pared 3 bases from V and 7 bases from J, leaving 6 bases between. CDR3 size: 11 residues. The CDR3 region is CASSDDGEAFF. CDR3 nucleotides: TGTGCCAGCAGTGACGACGGTGAAGCTTTCTTT.

The chain recombines TRBV10-3 with TRBJ1-5, with TRBD1 as a possible D gene (6 bases). The germline V gene encodes CDR1 ENHRY and CDR2 SYGVKD. The CDR3 totals 13 residues. V gave up 10 bases and J gave up 7 bases, with 17 bases separating them. The CDR3 is CATSRGEGQPQHF. The CDR3 region has the DNA TGTGCCACCTCAAGGGGGGAAGGGCAGCCCCAGCATTTT.